A single sample is the source of the 15 T cell receptor beta chains below, sequenced in a study of T cell repertoires in cytomegalovirus infection. One entry per CDR3 protein results from TCRdb running MiXCR on the reads. The sample shows approximately 1,000,000 distinct CDR3 sequences, 31% of them seen only once. Antigens of these TCRs are unknown. The sample was cultured CD8+ T cells from PBMCs, taken from culture after CMV antigen stimulation. The receptors stem from a human donor in good health (CMV status not recorded). Some clones in this sample may be carry-over from other donors' samples.

This clonotype has at least ten counts. V is TRBV19 and J is TRBJ2-1, with D perhaps matching TRBD2 (7 bases). Germline V CDR1 and CDR2: LNHDA, SQIVND (reference sequence). The germline V and J ends were trimmed by 4 bases and 0 bases, with 19 bases remaining between them. The CDR3 length is 18 residues. The CDR3 sequence is CASSTRGGGRASYNEQFF. CDR3 nucleotides: TGTGCCAGTAGTACAAGGGGGGGAGGGAGGGCCTCCTACAATGAGCAGTTCTTC.

The V gene is TRBV7-9, the J gene TRBJ2-1, with 12 bases identical to TRBD2. This CDR3 spans 17 amino acids. CDR1 is SEHNR, CDR2 FQNEAQ, per germline (reference sequence). J was trimmed by 6 bases and V by 4 bases; bases with no gene match: 10. The DNA for the CDR3 is TGTGCCAGCAGCTCCATTCGGCTAGCGGGGGGGTTCAATGAGCAGTTCTTC. Encoded protein: CASSSIRLAGGFNEQFF.

The rearrangement joins TRBV20-1 to TRBJ2-7, with 9 positions matching TRBD1. This CDR3 is 15 amino acids long. CDR1 is DFQATT and CDR2 is SNEGSKA in the germline V gene (reference sequence). The V and J ends lost 0 bases and 7 bases, in that order; junction bases with no gene match: 10. CDR3 loop: CSARDRGQGIGEQYF. In DNA, the CDR3 is TGCAGTGCTAGAGATAGGGGACAGGGAATAGGGGAGCAGTACTTC.

The V and J genes are TRBV11-2 and TRBJ2-1, with D possibly matching TRBD2 (7 bases). From germline, CDR1 is SGHAT and CDR2 FQNNGV. The length of the CDR3 is 15 residues. Trimming stripped 6 bases from V and 9 bases from J, with 21 bases between. CDR3 coding DNA: TGTGCCAGCAGTTTCGGGGAGGGGGGGGTGGGTGAGCAGTTCTTC. Translation: CASSFGEGGVGEQFF.

This clonotype came up many times. V and J are TRBV7-6 and TRBJ1-1; 7 bases are a match to TRBD1. CDR3 length equals 19 residues. The trim removed 1 base at V and 6 bases at J, leaving 20 bases unmatched. Germline CDR1 reads SGHVS; CDR2 reads FNYEAQ. The CDR3 bases are TGTGCCAGCAGCTTAGGGAGGGGGCGTTCCCCGGGGTTTATGCCTGAAGCTTTCTTT. It encodes CASSLGRGRSPGFMPEAFF.

This clonotype was counted at least ten times. The J gene is TRBJ1-4, the V gene TRBV28; TRBD1 matches 7 bases. After removal of 6 bases from V and 3 bases from J, the junction contained 4 bases not matched to a gene. The length of the CDR3 is 14 residues. Per germline, CDR1 MDHEN and CDR2 SYDVKM. The CDR3 reads CASSSGTANEKLFF. CDR3 nucleotide sequence: TGTGCCAGCAGCTCCGGGACAGCTAATGAAAAACTGTTTTTT. The entire variable domain, with the rest obtained from reference TRBV28 and TRBJ1-4, is as follows: DVKVTQSSRYLVKRTGEKVFLECVQDMDHENMFWYRQDPGLGLRLIYFSYDVKMKEKGDIPEGYSVSREKKERFSLILESASTNQTSMYLCASSSGTANEKLFFGSGTQLSVL.

This clonotype appeared a few times. The rearrangement links TRBV10-1 to TRBJ2-1, with 10 bases matching TRBD2. The CDR3 consists of 15 residues. V was pared by 5 bases and J by 5 bases, with 6 bases of the junction left unmatched. Germline loops: CDR1 WNHNN, CDR2 SYGVQD (reference sequence). The CDR3 DNA sequence: TGCGCCAGCAGTCTGACTAGCGGGCTGCACAATGAGCAGTTCTTC. It translates to CASSLTSGLHNEQFF.

Turning to this clonotype: The junction shows a germline mismatch at one end, possibly a read error. The chain joins TRBV9 to TRBJ1-5; a possible D gene is TRBD1 (6 bases). CDR1 is SGDLS and CDR2 is YYNGEE in the germline V gene. This CDR3 has 14 residues. CDR3 coding DNA: TGTGCCTGCAGCAAGGGGGTTGGCAATCAGCCCCAGCATTTT. Protein: CACSKGVGNQPQHF.

The rearrangement links TRBV9 to TRBJ2-3, with TRBD2 matching 10 bases. V trimming: 4 bases; J trimming: 1 base; junction bases outside the gene matches: 9. Germline V CDR1 and CDR2: SGDLS, YYNGEE. This CDR3 is 17 amino acids long. The CDR3 DNA reads TGTGCCAGCAGCCCCTGGACTAGCGGACTTGGCACAGATACGCAGTATTTT. Its protein product is CASSPWTSGLGTDTQYF.

The rearrangement links TRBV24-1 to TRBJ2-1, with 14 positions matching TRBD2. Germline loops: CDR1 KGHDR, CDR2 SFDVKD. The CDR3 has 20 residues. V trimming: 1 base; J trimming: 6 bases; junction bases outside the gene matches: 13. CDR3 nucleotide sequence: TGTGCCACCAGTGATTTCCCTGGACTAGCGGGGGGCCCTCTCATCAATGAGCAGTTCTTC. Translating gives CATSDFPGLAGGPLINEQFF.

This clonotype was found a few times. The V gene is TRBV28, the J gene TRBJ2-2; 12 positions agree with TRBD1. From germline, CDR1 is MDHEN and CDR2 SYDVKM. The V segment lost 2 bases and the J segment 3 bases; nucleotides outside the gene matches: 1. This CDR3 has 16 residues. The DNA of the CDR3 is TGTGCCAGCAGTTTAGGGACAGGGGGCGACACCGGGGAGCTGTTTTTT. Translating it yields CASSLGTGGDTGELFF.

The V gene is TRBV28, the J gene TRBJ2-1; TRBD1 might be the D (6 bases). The length of the CDR3 is 15 residues. Trimming removed 1 base at V and 4 bases at J, with 11 bases between. Per germline, CDR1 MDHEN and CDR2 SYDVKM. The DNA for the CDR3 is TGTGCCAGCAGTTTATTAGGGGACACTTACAATGAGCAGTTCTTC. The encoded protein is CASSLLGDTYNEQFF. The full variable domain, rest sourced from reference TRBV28 and TRBJ2-1, is DVKVTQSSRYLVKRTGEKVFLECVQDMDHENMFWYRQDPGLGLRLIYFSYDVKMKEKGDIPEGYSVSREKKERFSLILESASTNQTSMYLCASSLLGDTYNEQFFGPGTRLTVL.

This clonotype was seen more than once but under ten times. This rearrangement joins TRBV7-9 to TRBJ1-5; a possible D gene is TRBD1 (5 bases). The CDR3 is made up of 15 amino acids. V was clipped by 3 bases and J by 5 bases, with 14 bases between them. The V gene's germline CDR1 is SEHNR and CDR2 FQNEAQ (reference sequence). Here the CDR3 DNA reads TGTGCCAGCAGCTTGGAGGGACGAGGGTATCAGCCCCAGCATTTT. It codes for CASSLEGRGYQPQHF.

The chain couples TRBV19 to TRBJ1-1; no reliable D call. The germline V gene encodes CDR1 LNHDA and CDR2 SQIVND (reference sequence). The CDR3 totals 14 residues. V shed 6 bases and J shed 0 bases, with 11 bases lying between them. In DNA, the CDR3 is TGTGCCAGTAGGGTACTGGGGATGAACACTGAAGCTTTCTTT. It encodes CASRVLGMNTEAFF.

This clonotype appeared many times. The chain couples TRBV10-3 to TRBJ2-3; TRBD2 is a possible D gene (7 bases). Germline lookup yields CDR1 ENHRY and CDR2 SYGVKD. CDR3 size: 20 residues. Trimming took off 7 bases at V and 0 bases at J, with 29 bases between the two ends. Here the CDR3 DNA reads TGTGCCATCACCGAGCTTGTTGCGGGGGACACCGCTACTAGCACAGATACGCAGTATTTT. This gives the protein CAITELVAGDTATSTDTQYF.